A single sample gave rise to the 32 T cell receptor beta chains below, sequenced in a study of PD-L1 blockade in urothelial cancer. As for time point: pretreatment peripheral blood. Generated by immunoSEQ multiplex PCR, the TCRdb table keeps only in-frame clones and is missing some. Of about 49,000 clones detected, around 74% appear once; the ten largest clones hold about 10%. Source: PBMCs, taken around atezolizumab (anti-PD-L1) treatment. These receptors were collected from a man in his 70s with urothelial cancer.

The rearrangement links TRBV27 to TRBJ2-7; TRBD1 matches 9 bases. Germline V CDR1 and CDR2: MNHEY, SMNVEV (reference sequence). V trimming: 8 bases; J trimming: 4 bases; junction bases outside the gene matches: 18. The CDR3 is made up of 17 amino acids. The DNA of the CDR3 is TGTGCCAGCTCGTCCCTAGGACAGGGGCTCCATAGGTACGAGCAGTACTTC. It translates to CASSSLGQGLHRYEQYF.

There are a few counts of this clone. The CDR3 loop is CASSRTGNTEAFF. For the CDR3, the DNA is TGCGCCAGCAGTCGGACAGGGAACACTGAAGCTTTCTTT. The rearrangement links TRBV5-1 to TRBJ1-1; 7 bases fit TRBD1. The CDR3 totals 13 residues. V shed 5 bases and J 1 base; nucleotides not matched to a gene: 2. Germline values: CDR1 SGHRS, CDR2 YFSETQ.

A note on this clone: This may arise from a read error, as a much more abundant clone is one base away. The rearrangement joins TRBV2 to TRBJ1-5, with 7 positions matching TRBD1. The CDR3 runs 15 residues. V lost 7 bases and J lost 3; bases outside the gene matches: 9. Germline V gives CDR1 SNHLY, CDR2 FYNNEI. CDR3: CASNVPGQNNQPQHF. CDR3 DNA sequence: TGTGCCAGCAATGTCCCGGGACAGAACAATCAGCCCCAGCATTTT.

V gene TRBV19 combines with J gene TRBJ2-6; TRBD1 agrees at 11 bases. Per germline, CDR1 LNHDA and CDR2 SQIVND (reference sequence). The CDR3 length is 17 residues. The trim removed 6 bases at V and 0 bases at J, leaving 4 bases unmatched. In DNA form, the CDR3 reads TGTGCCAGTAGGACCGGGACAGGGGGCTCTGGGGCCAACGTCCTGACTTTC. This codes for CASRTGTGGSGANVLTF.

This clone was seen once. The chain is built from TRBV5-1 and TRBJ1-1; 7 bases fit TRBD1. The CDR3 extends over 15 amino acids. V lost 0 bases to trimming and J lost 5 bases; unmatched junction nucleotides: 7. The V gene's germline CDR1 is SGHRS and CDR2 YFSETQ. CDR3 sequence reads: CASSLAAGGRTEAFF. The CDR3 coding sequence is TGCGCCAGCAGCTTGGCTGCAGGGGGTCGAACTGAAGCTTTCTTT.

V gene TRBV5-1 combines with J gene TRBJ1-1; tentative D call: TRBD1 (6 bases). Trimming took off 0 bases at V and 2 bases at J, with 11 bases between the two ends. The CDR3 has 15 amino acids. Germline V gives CDR1 SGHRS, CDR2 YFSETQ. The DNA of the CDR3 is TGCGCCAGCAGCTTGGCCGAGGACAGAAACACTGAAGCTTTCTTT. Translating it yields CASSLAEDRNTEAFF.

V and J are TRBV20-1 and TRBJ2-3; D not resolved. Germline V gene data show CDR1 as DFQATT and CDR2 as SNEGSKA (reference sequence). V lost 8 bases to trimming and J lost 0 bases, with 6 bases between them. This CDR3 spans 11 amino acids. In DNA, the CDR3 is TGCAGTAGCGAGAGCACAGATACGCAGTATTTT. The encoded protein is CSSESTDTQYF.

This chain uses TRBV5-1 with TRBJ1-1; a weak D match, TRBD1 (5 bases). The CDR3 is 14 amino acids. The V gene's germline CDR1 is SGHRS and CDR2 YFSETQ. The V gene lost 4 bases and the J gene lost 4 bases, with 14 bases spanning the gap. CDR3 sequence reads: CASSPRTGSTEAFF. The CDR3 DNA follows: TGCGCCAGCAGCCCCCGAACAGGCAGCACTGAAGCTTTCTTT.

The chain carries TRBV29-1 and TRBJ2-1; 9 nucleotides agree with TRBD1. The ends lost 8 bases at V and 7 bases at J; junction bases unmatched: 15. CDR1 and CDR2 from the germline V gene are SQVTM and ANQGSEA. The length of the CDR3 is 15 residues. The CDR3 DNA follows: TGCAGCTCGGGGGACAGGGCGACTAGTAATAATGAGCAGTTCTTC. This codes for CSSGDRATSNNEQFF.

The chain combines TRBV4-2 with TRBJ2-7; TRBD2 aligns across 8 bases. V was clipped by 0 bases and J by 5 bases; unmatched bases: 6. CDR1 is LGHNA and CDR2 is YNFKEQ in the germline V gene. The CDR3 length is 15 residues. CDR3 sequence: CASSQDRTSGDEQYF. Written as DNA, the CDR3 is TGTGCCAGCAGCCAAGATCGTACTAGCGGTGACGAGCAGTACTTC.

This sequence joins TRBV6-6 and TRBJ2-4; 7 bases are shared with TRBD1. The CDR3 is 16 amino acids. V was pared by 6 bases and J by 2 bases, with 10 bases of the junction left unmatched. Germline loops: CDR1 MNHNY, CDR2 SVGAGI (reference sequence). CDR3 protein: CASSSDRVWTKNIQYF. CDR3 nucleotides: TGTGCCAGCAGCTCAGACAGGGTCTGGACCAAAAACATTCAGTACTTC.

The chain couples TRBV6-5 to TRBJ2-1; 7 bases map to TRBD1. V lost 3 bases and J lost 14; bases outside the gene matches: 4. Germline loops: CDR1 MNHEY, CDR2 SVGAGI. The CDR3 covers 11 residues. The CDR3 loop is CASSYLGQKFF. CDR3 bases: TGTGCCAGCAGTTATTTGGGACAGAAGTTCTTC.

The chain recombines TRBV9 with TRBJ2-5, with a tentative D call TRBD1 (6 bases). The CDR3 consists of 14 residues. Germline V gives CDR1 SGDLS, CDR2 YYNGEE. V gave up 4 bases and J gave up 2 bases, with 12 bases separating them. CDR3: CASSRTEEQETQYF. The CDR3 DNA reads TGTGCCAGCAGCCGGACAGAGGAACAAGAGACCCAGTACTTC.

This clone was seen just once. V is TRBV5-1 and J is TRBJ2-1; TRBD1 aligns across 7 bases. V shed 2 bases, J shed 6 bases, and the junction held 5 bases outside the gene matches. Germline V gene sequence: CDR1 SGHRS, CDR2 YFSETQ. The CDR3 extends over 14 amino acids. CDR3 nucleotide sequence: TGCGCCAGCAGCTTTCCGACAGGGAGCAATGAGCAGTTCTTC. Translated: CASSFPTGSNEQFF.

The chain is built from TRBV29-1 and TRBJ2-7; 7 bases map to TRBD1. Germline V gene lookup returns CDR1 SQVTM and CDR2 ANQGSEA. V was clipped by 7 bases and J by 2 bases; unmatched bases: 5. The CDR3 consists of 12 residues. The chain's CDR3 is CSAHRGPYEQYF. CDR3 in DNA: TGCAGCGCACACAGGGGACCCTACGAGCAGTACTTC.

V is TRBV28 and J is TRBJ1-3, with unresolved D. Trimming cost V 5 bases and J 3 bases, with 11 bases left between them. Germline lookup yields CDR1 MDHEN and CDR2 SYDVKM. The CDR3 is 14 amino acids. The CDR3 DNA is TGTGCCAGCAGTACAGACGGATTTGGAAACACCATATATTTT. It translates to CASSTDGFGNTIYF. The variable domain in full, completed from reference TRBV28 and TRBJ1-3, reads DVKVTQSSRYLVKRTGEKVFLECVQDMDHENMFWYRQDPGLGLRLIYFSYDVKMKEKGDIPEGYSVSREKKERFSLILESASTNQTSMYLCASSTDGFGNTIYFGEGSWLTVV.

The V call is TRBV6-1, the J call TRBJ1-1, with 7 positions matching TRBD1. With 10 bases clipped from V and 5 bases from J, the junction kept 10 bases outside the gene matches. The germline V gene encodes CDR1 MNHNS and CDR2 SASEGT. The CDR3 sequence is 13 residues long. The CDR3 loop is CATDRARWTEAFF. In DNA form, the CDR3 reads TGTGCCACAGACAGGGCAAGATGGACTGAAGCTTTCTTT.

The DNA of the CDR3 is TGTGCCAGCAGTTTTTTAGAAAATAACATTCAGTACTTC. It yields the protein CASSFLENNIQYF. This sequence joins TRBV28 and TRBJ2-4, with D hard to call. V was trimmed by 3 bases and J by 7 bases, leaving 10 bases between them. CDR3 size: 13 residues. From germline, CDR1 is MDHEN and CDR2 SYDVKM.

CDR3 DNA: TGTGCCTGGAGTGTGGGCGGGAGCAGGTACGAGCAGTACTTC. Amino acid sequence: CAWSVGGSRYEQYF. The V gene is TRBV30, the J gene TRBJ2-7, with 7 bases identical to TRBD2. The CDR3 is made up of 14 amino acids. V lost 0 bases, J lost 4 bases, and 6 bases stayed unmatched. The germline gives CDR1 GTSNPN, CDR2 SVGIG (reference sequence).

This chain connects TRBV5-1 to TRBJ2-7, with 7 bases identical to TRBD1. In germline, CDR1 is SGHRS, CDR2 YFSETQ. This CDR3 is 15 amino acids long. Trimming cost V 1 base and J 0 bases; bases outside gene matches: 4. The CDR3 sequence is CASSLRGGASYEQYF. In nucleotides, the CDR3 is TGCGCCAGCAGCTTGAGAGGGGGCGCCTCCTACGAGCAGTACTTC.

The chain uses TRBV19 and TRBJ1-2; 8 nucleotides align to TRBD1. Per the germline V gene, CDR1 is LNHDA and CDR2 is SQIVND (reference sequence). Trimming cost V 7 bases and J 0 bases; bases outside gene matches: 19. The CDR3 length is 19 residues. CDR3: CASTGAGGKIFETNYGYTF. DNA of the CDR3: TGTGCCAGTACGGGGGCAGGGGGCAAGATCTTCGAGACTAACTATGGCTACACCTTC. Full variable domain (rest looked up from reference TRBV19 and TRBJ1-2): DGGITQSPKYLFRKEGQNVTLSCEQNLNHDAMYWYRQDPGQGLRLIYYSQIVNDFQKGDIAEGYSVSREKKESFPLTVTSAQKNPTAFYLCASTGAGGKIFETNYGYTFGSGTRLTVV.

V usage is TRBV18 and J usage is TRBJ2-2; TRBD2 agrees at 13 bases. V trimming: 2 bases; J trimming: 5 bases; junction bases outside the gene matches: 5. The germline gives CDR1 KGHSH, CDR2 LQKENI. This CDR3 region has 17 residues. The CDR3: CASSPTGTSGITGELFF. CDR3 coding DNA: TGTGCCAGCTCACCAACCGGGACTAGCGGGATAACCGGGGAGCTGTTTTTT. The whole variable domain, remainder taken from reference TRBV18 and TRBJ2-2, is NAGVMQNPRHLVRRRGQEARLRCSPMKGHSHVYWYRQLPEEGLKFMVYLQKENIIDESGMPKERFSAEFPKEGPSILRIQQVVRGDSAAYFCASSPTGTSGITGELFFGEGSRLTVL.

The rearrangement uses TRBV6-5 and TRBJ2-5; D is possibly TRBD2 (5 bases). V lost 8 bases and J lost 4, with 8 bases in between. Germline-derived CDR1 and CDR2 are MNHEY and SVGAGI. The CDR3 loop spans 11 amino acids. CDR3 DNA sequence: TGTGCCAGCCGGAGGAGAGAGACCCAGTACTTC. Protein: CASRRRETQYF.

The gene calls are TRBV28 and TRBJ2-3; TRBD2 is a possible D gene (5 bases). Germline assignment: CDR1 MDHEN and CDR2 SYDVKM. Deletions cut 3 bases from V and 1 base from J, with 14 bases between. CDR3 length: 16 amino acids. DNA for the CDR3: TGTGCCAGCAGTTTGGTGGCTAGCTGGGGCACAGATACGCAGTATTTT. It is translated as CASSLVASWGTDTQYF. Filled out from reference TRBV28 and TRBJ2-3, the complete variable domain reads DVKVTQSSRYLVKRTGEKVFLECVQDMDHENMFWYRQDPGLGLRLIYFSYDVKMKEKGDIPEGYSVSREKKERFSLILESASTNQTSMYLCASSLVASWGTDTQYFGPGTRLTVL.

Here the CDR3 DNA reads TGTGCCAGCAGTGAGGACAGCCCGAGCTCCTACAATGAGCAGTTCTTC. Amino acids: CASSEDSPSSYNEQFF. The chain is built from TRBV2 and TRBJ2-1; possibly TRBD1 for D (6 bases). CDR3 length: 16 amino acids. Trimming removed 3 bases from V and 0 bases from J, with 12 bases in between. Germline V lookup: CDR1 SNHLY, CDR2 FYNNEI.

The V gene is TRBV6-5, the J gene TRBJ1-3; D gene ambiguous. CDR1 is MNHEY and CDR2 is SVGAGI in the germline V gene. This CDR3 region has 15 residues. The V end lost 4 bases, the J end lost 3 bases, and 13 bases lay between the germline ends. The CDR3 bases are TGTGCCAGCAGTTTAGGCGCGGGGAGTGGAAACACCATATATTTT. Residues: CASSLGAGSGNTIYF.

This chain connects TRBV19 to TRBJ1-1; D unclear. CDR1 and CDR2 from the germline V gene are LNHDA and SQIVND (reference sequence). CDR3 length equals 14 residues. V gave up 4 bases and J gave up 4 bases, with 13 bases separating them. The CDR3, as DNA: TGTGCCAGTAGTACAGGTTTGGTTTTCACTGAAGCTTTCTTT. Protein product: CASSTGLVFTEAFF.

V gene TRBV6-5 combines with J gene TRBJ1-2, with 7 bases aligning to TRBD1. Unmatched junction bases numbered 4, after V lost 4 bases and J lost 8 bases. The germline CDR1 and CDR2 sequences are MNHEY and SVGAGI. The CDR3 spans 12 residues. CDR3 region: CASSLGGYGYTF. The CDR3 coding sequence is TGTGCCAGCAGTTTAGGGGGCTACGGCTACACCTTC.

The genes are TRBV19 and TRBJ2-6; 7 nucleotides match TRBD2. Germline V gene lookup returns CDR1 LNHDA and CDR2 SQIVND (reference sequence). The V and J ends lost 3 bases and 4 bases, in that order; junction bases with no gene match: 9. CDR3 length equals 17 residues. Here the CDR3 reads CASSIRGSGYGANVLTF. CDR3 in DNA: TGTGCCAGTAGTATTAGGGGTAGCGGGTACGGGGCCAACGTCCTGACTTTC.

This clone was found a few times. The V gene is TRBV7-2, the J gene TRBJ2-2; 8 bases are a match to TRBD2. CDR1 SGHTA and CDR2 FQGNSA come from the germline V gene. J was trimmed by 8 bases and V by 5 bases; bases with no gene match: 19. The CDR3 consists of 18 residues. DNA for the CDR3: TGTGCCAGCAGCCCGTTAGTCTGGGAGCGGGGGAACGAAGGGGAGCTGTTTTTT. It is translated as CASSPLVWERGNEGELFF.

This chain links TRBV5-1 with TRBJ1-2, with 10 bases aligning to TRBD1. This CDR3 contains 18 residues. Germline V gene sequence: CDR1 SGHRS, CDR2 YFSETQ. Trimming at V came to 3 bases and at J to 2 bases, leaving 13 bases not matched to a gene. Written as DNA, the CDR3 is TGCGCCAGCAGCTGGGGCCCGGGACAGGGGAGGACCAACTATGGCTACACCTTC. Translating it yields CASSWGPGQGRTNYGYTF.

Here the CDR3 reads CASSPTALGGEGEQFF. The CDR3 nucleotides are TGTGCCAGCAGCCCAACAGCTCTAGGGGGGGAGGGTGAGCAGTTCTTC. This chain links TRBV2 with TRBJ2-1, with D perhaps matching TRBD2 (7 bases). The CDR3 is 16 residues long. V was pared by 6 bases and J by 9 bases, with 24 bases between. CDR1 and CDR2 (germline): SNHLY, FYNNEI. The entire variable domain, with the rest obtained from reference TRBV2 and TRBJ2-1, is as follows: EPEVTQTPSHQVTQMGQEVILRCVPISNHLYFYWYRQILGQKVEFLVSFYNNEISEKSEIFDDQFSVERPDGSNFTLKIRSTKLEDSAMYFCASSPTALGGEGEQFFGPGTRLTVL.